These T cell receptor beta chains were read from a single sample in a study of monozygotic twins with inflammatory bowel disease. TCRdb re-analyzed the 5' RACE reads; it lists each CDR3 protein once, without DNA. The table lists around 99,000 distinct CDR3 sequences. Sequenced: blood. These receptor sequences come from a human donor with ulcerative colitis or Crohn's disease, or a healthy co-twin of an affected twin (not recorded which). Each CDR3 is given with its conserved first and last residue.

V gene	J gene	CDR3 protein
TRBV7-6	TRBJ2-5	CASSRGLLVETQYF
TRBV24-1	TRBJ1-1	CATSAKDRATEAFF
TRBV5-4	TRBJ2-7	CASSSAPGGAYEQYF
TRBV7-6	TRBJ2-2	CASSLTAAGELFF
TRBV20-1	TRBJ1-6	CSARPRQLNNSPLHF
TRBV2	TRBJ2-5	CASRGSRETQYF
TRBV5-6	TRBJ2-2	CASSPVGENTGELFF
TRBV7-3	TRBJ2-2	CASSPGWTANTGELFF
TRBV7-2	TRBJ1-1	CASSLTWEFGEAFF
TRBV11-1	TRBJ1-1	CASSLGRGATEAFF
TRBV7-9	TRBJ2-7	CASSHRPGYEQYF
TRBV7-2	TRBJ2-1	CASSHPATSYNEQFF
TRBV6-5	TRBJ2-1	CASSYRAQSSYNEQFF
TRBV5-1	TRBJ2-7	CASSLSGGAYEQYF
TRBV5-1	TRBJ2-3	CASAPATGEDTQYF
TRBV18	TRBJ1-2	CASSPPDRVYGYTF
TRBV10-3	TRBJ2-3	CAIKRTSGSTDTQYF
TRBV6-6	TRBJ1-2	CASSQGAPGYTF
TRBV20-1	TRBJ2-1	CSAANSGGADNEQFF
TRBV7-8	TRBJ2-3	CASTAVSWDRVSDTQYF
TRBV5-1	TRBJ2-4	CAIWRTGENIQYF
TRBV20-1	TRBJ2-2	CSASVSVVNTGELFF
TRBV7-2	TRBJ2-3	CASSSPAGAGTDTQYF
TRBV7-2	TRBJ2-7	CASSPYYEQYF
TRBV4-2	TRBJ2-4	CASSQRAEGERILAKNIQYF
TRBV11-2	TRBJ2-5	CASSLGVAGKETQYF
TRBV11-1	TRBJ1-2	CASSPSVEDGYTF
TRBV3-1	TRBJ2-2	CASSQVTGELFF
TRBV2	TRBJ2-7	CASPRDRGDEQYF
TRBV5-6	TRBJ2-5	CASSLSETQYF
TRBV24-1	TRBJ2-1	CATSDHLQTSRNEQFF
TRBV6-1	TRBJ1-4	CASSEIYSAEKLFF
TRBV20-1	TRBJ2-3	CSGLAGPTDTQYF
TRBV7-9	TRBJ2-7	CASSTNHGQVGYEQYF
TRBV7-2	TRBJ2-5	CASSLWRETQYF
TRBV6-1	TRBJ1-1	CASSERIGGMAFF
TRBV3-1	TRBJ2-1	CASSHAMLEPFF
TRBV28	TRBJ2-5	CASMSLQETQYF
TRBV5-5	TRBJ1-5	CASSRTGSLSNQPQHF
TRBV30	TRBJ1-3	CAWTPPPTVEGTIYF
TRBV19	TRBJ2-2	CAGSDYRGISSGELFF
TRBV20-1	TRBJ2-2	CSARVSTSGGSTNTGELFF